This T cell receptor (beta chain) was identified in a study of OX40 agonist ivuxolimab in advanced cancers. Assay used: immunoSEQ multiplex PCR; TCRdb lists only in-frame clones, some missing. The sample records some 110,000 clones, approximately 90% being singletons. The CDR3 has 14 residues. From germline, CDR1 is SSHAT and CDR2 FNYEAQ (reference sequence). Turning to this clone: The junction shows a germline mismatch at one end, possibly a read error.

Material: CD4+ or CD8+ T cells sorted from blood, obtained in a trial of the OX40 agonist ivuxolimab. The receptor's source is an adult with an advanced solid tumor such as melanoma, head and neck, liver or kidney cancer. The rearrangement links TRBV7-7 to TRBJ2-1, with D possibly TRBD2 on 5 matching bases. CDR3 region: CASSPRTTGNEQFF. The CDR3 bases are TGTGCTAGCAGCCCCAGGACGACGGGGAATGAGCAGTTCTTC. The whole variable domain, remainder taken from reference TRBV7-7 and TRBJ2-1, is GAGVSQSPRYKVTKRGQDVTLRCDPISSHATLYWYQQALGQGPEFLTYFNYEAQPDKSGLPSDRFSAERPEGSISTLTIQRTEQRDSAMYRCASSPRTTGNEQFFGPGTRLTVL.